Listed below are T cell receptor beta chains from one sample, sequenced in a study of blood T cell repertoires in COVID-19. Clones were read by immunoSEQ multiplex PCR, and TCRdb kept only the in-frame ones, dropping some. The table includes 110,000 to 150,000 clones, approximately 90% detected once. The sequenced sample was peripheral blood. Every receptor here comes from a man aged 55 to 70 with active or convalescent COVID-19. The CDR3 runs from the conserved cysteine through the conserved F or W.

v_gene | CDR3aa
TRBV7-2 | CASSPQGPGYNEQFF
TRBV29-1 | CSVSGDRGTEAFF
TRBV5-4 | CASSLEHPNEKLFF
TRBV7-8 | CASSLVGGRQPQHF
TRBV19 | CASSVSGRYNEQFF
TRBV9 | CASSVDSRQETQYF
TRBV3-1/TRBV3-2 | CASSQQGLGNTIYF
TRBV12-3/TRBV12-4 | CASSLRGNTEAFF
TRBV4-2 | CASSFPSGGDAGELFF
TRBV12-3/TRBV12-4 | CASRGVTNTEAFF
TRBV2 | CASTLGTRGTDTQYF
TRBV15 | CATSQDTTEAFF
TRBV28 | CASRASTEAFF
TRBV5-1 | CASRPDRGGVRQFF
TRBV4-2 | CASSQDSDRGQETQYF
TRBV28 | CASSGGRTSGNTIYF
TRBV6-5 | CSSREGGYEQYF
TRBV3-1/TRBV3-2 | CASSQRGSNTDTQYF
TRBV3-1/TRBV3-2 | CASSQDSQGAVETQYF
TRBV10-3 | CAISRAAGTGELFF
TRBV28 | CASSLLPGQMTYEQYF
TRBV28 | CASKVGGPGNTIYF
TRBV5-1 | CASSSGTSGHNEQFF
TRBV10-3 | CAISDGETQYF
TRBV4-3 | CASSQAPIGGATEAFF
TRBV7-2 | CASSSRGGKREGLRDTQYF
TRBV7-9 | CASGRTGSTDTQYF
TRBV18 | CASSPSGNQPQHF
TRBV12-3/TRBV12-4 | CASSYTGDPGYTF
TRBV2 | CASSEWAQLTDTQYF
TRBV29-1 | CSVEQGDNEQFF
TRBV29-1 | CSAGQTNYGYTF
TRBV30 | CAWSRDNYEQYF
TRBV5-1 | CASSLRDRGSGNTIYF
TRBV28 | CASSPGETQYF
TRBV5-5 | CASRIDREPSYEQYF
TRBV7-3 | CASSPGQILAGAYEQFF
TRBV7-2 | CASSFNREETQYF
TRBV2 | CASRGFRVRQETQYF
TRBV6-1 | CASSEEGLAGGSLRGTQYF
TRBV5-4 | CASSLEQGDEQYF
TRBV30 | CAWSGGQGSGYTF
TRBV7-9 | CAGSRENTEAFF
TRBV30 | CAWKEGGTQYF
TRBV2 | CASSRLLYEQYF
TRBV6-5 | CATQTGTSMYNEQFF
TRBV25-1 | CASSPRFEQYF
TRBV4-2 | CASSPSEGDRDNEQFF
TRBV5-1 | CASSAGQGFSGNTIYF
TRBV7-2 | CASSEDRGNQPQHF
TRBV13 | CASSLDRLASEQYF
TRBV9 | CASSQIGSYNEQFF
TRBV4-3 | CASSQGQGSEKLFF
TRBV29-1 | CSVIAELNTGELFF
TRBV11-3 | CASSYRTSGGSDTQYF
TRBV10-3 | CAISVRGLSGNTIYF
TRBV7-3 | CASSSGGRKPDTQYF